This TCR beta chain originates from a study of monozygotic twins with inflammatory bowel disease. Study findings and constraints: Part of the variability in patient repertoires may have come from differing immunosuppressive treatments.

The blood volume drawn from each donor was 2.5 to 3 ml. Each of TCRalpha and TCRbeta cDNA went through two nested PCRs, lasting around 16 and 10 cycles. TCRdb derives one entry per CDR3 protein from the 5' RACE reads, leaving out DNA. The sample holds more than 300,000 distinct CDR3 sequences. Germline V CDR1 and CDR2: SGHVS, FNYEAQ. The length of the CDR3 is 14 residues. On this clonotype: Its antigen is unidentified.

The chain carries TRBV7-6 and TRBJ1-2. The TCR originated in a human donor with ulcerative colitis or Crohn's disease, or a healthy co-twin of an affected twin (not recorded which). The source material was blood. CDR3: CASSPELANYGYTF.